This is a list of T cell receptor beta chains from one sample in a study of T cells after yellow fever vaccination. MiXCR was run by TCRdb on the 5' RACE reads, yielding one entry per CDR3 protein. This table holds 29,000 or so distinct CDR3 sequences, 5.5% to 8% found once. Sequencing was performed on PBMCs, either bulk or a sorted T-cell subset (CD4+, CD8+, memory, or dextramer-sorted; not recorded which), taken on the day of the yellow fever booster vaccination. The receptors stem from a man aged 25-40 years who received the YFV17D yellow fever vaccine. CDR3s include the opening cysteine and the closing phenylalanine or tryptophan. The D gene is left open where the match is weak. Clone size appears in some rows only: once, few, many, or a class for an expanded clone.

j_call: TRBJ2-7; d_call: TRBD1; v_call: TRBV9; cdr3_length: 15; clone_size: many; cdr3_nt: TGTGCCAGCAGCGCAGGACAGGGAGGTCTCAACGAGCAGTACTTC; cdr3_aa: CASSAGQGGLNEQYF
j_call: TRBJ1-5; d_call: TRBD1; v_call: TRBV10-2; cdr3_length: 15; clone_size: many; cdr3_nt: TGCGCCAGCAGTCCGGGACAGGGAGGGAGTCAGCCCCAGCATTTT; cdr3_aa: CASSPGQGGSQPQHF
j_call: TRBJ2-7; d_call: TRBD1; v_call: TRBV7-3; cdr3_length: 14; clone_size: many; cdr3_nt: TGTGCCAGCAGCGTGACAGGGCTCGACGACGAGCAGTACTTC; cdr3_aa: CASSVTGLDDEQYF
j_call: TRBJ1-3; d_call: -; v_call: TRBV18; cdr3_length: 16; clone_size: -; cdr3_nt: TGTGCCAGCCGCGACATACGGCGTACCTCTGGAAACACCATATATTTT; cdr3_aa: CASRDIRRTSGNTIYF
j_call: TRBJ2-1; d_call: TRBD2; v_call: TRBV5-1; cdr3_length: 16; clone_size: -; cdr3_nt: TGCGCCAGCAGCTTGTATCGGACTAGCGGCTACAATGAGCAGTTCTTC; cdr3_aa: CASSLYRTSGYNEQFF
j_call: TRBJ2-7; d_call: TRBD1; v_call: TRBV27; cdr3_length: 15; clone_size: many; cdr3_nt: TGTGCCAGCAGTTTATCGACGGGACAGATATACGAGCAGTACTTC; cdr3_aa: CASSLSTGQIYEQYF
j_call: TRBJ2-1; d_call: -; v_call: TRBV3-1; cdr3_length: 16; clone_size: many; cdr3_nt: TGTGCCAGCAGGCCTCGGGTGGCCCCGGGCTACAATGAGCAGTTCTTC; cdr3_aa: CASRPRVAPGYNEQFF
j_call: TRBJ1-3; d_call: -; v_call: TRBV7-2; cdr3_length: 13; clone_size: few; cdr3_nt: TGTGCCAGCGTGTTCAGCTCTGGAAACACCATATATTTT; cdr3_aa: CASVFSSGNTIYF
j_call: TRBJ2-3; d_call: -; v_call: TRBV20-1; cdr3_length: 15; clone_size: few; cdr3_nt: TGCAGTGCCGAGGGGGGGGGATTCCCCACAGATACGCAGTATTTT; cdr3_aa: CSAEGGGFPTDTQYF
j_call: TRBJ2-7; d_call: -; v_call: TRBV6-1; cdr3_length: 15; clone_size: -; cdr3_nt: TGTGCCAGCAGAACCAACAGCAACCCAAACTACGAGCAGTACTTC; cdr3_aa: CASRTNSNPNYEQYF
j_call: TRBJ2-1; d_call: TRBD1; v_call: TRBV14; cdr3_length: 12; clone_size: few; cdr3_nt: TGTGCCAGCAGCCAAGAGGGACAGGTGAGGTTCTTC; cdr3_aa: CASSQEGQVRFF
j_call: TRBJ2-5; d_call: -; v_call: TRBV4-3; cdr3_length: 15; clone_size: many; cdr3_nt: TGCGCCAGCAGCCAAGTCCCAGGGGCGGGAGAGACCCAGTACTTC; cdr3_aa: CASSQVPGAGETQYF
j_call: TRBJ2-4; d_call: -; v_call: TRBV30; cdr3_length: 12; clone_size: few; cdr3_nt: TGTGCCTGGAGCGCCTCCAGGAACATTCAGTACTTC; cdr3_aa: CAWSASRNIQYF
j_call: TRBJ2-5; d_call: -; v_call: TRBV10-3; cdr3_length: 14; clone_size: many; cdr3_nt: TGTGCCATCAGTGATTGGAATCGGAAAGAGACCCAGTACTTC; cdr3_aa: CAISDWNRKETQYF
j_call: TRBJ2-3; d_call: -; v_call: TRBV7-9; cdr3_length: 12; clone_size: many; cdr3_nt: TGTGCCAGCAGCGGGACGCGGAATACGCAGTATTTT; cdr3_aa: CASSGTRNTQYF
j_call: TRBJ2-3; d_call: -; v_call: TRBV11-1; cdr3_length: 18; clone_size: -; cdr3_nt: TGTGCCAGCAGCTCCAGGGCGGACGGCGGTGGGGCCACAGATACGCAGTATTTT; cdr3_aa: CASSSRADGGGATDTQYF
j_call: TRBJ1-5; d_call: -; v_call: TRBV20-1; cdr3_length: 13; clone_size: many; cdr3_nt: TGCAGTGGTGATACAGGGCTTGGTCAGCCCCAGCATTTT; cdr3_aa: CSGDTGLGQPQHF
j_call: TRBJ1-6; d_call: -; v_call: TRBV12-3/TRBV12-4; cdr3_length: 15; clone_size: few; cdr3_nt: TGTGCCAGCAGTTTACTGGGCTCCTATAATTCACCCCTCCACTTT; cdr3_aa: CASSLLGSYNSPLHF
j_call: TRBJ2-1; d_call: TRBD1; v_call: TRBV10-1; cdr3_length: 14; clone_size: few; cdr3_nt: TGCGCCAGCAGTGACGGGACAGGAGTCAATGAGCAGTTCTTC; cdr3_aa: CASSDGTGVNEQFF
j_call: TRBJ2-7; d_call: TRBD1; v_call: TRBV7-9; cdr3_length: 14; clone_size: -; cdr3_nt: TGTGCCAGCAGCCCCGACAGGGGACCCTACGAGCAGTACTTC; cdr3_aa: CASSPDRGPYEQYF
j_call: TRBJ2-7; d_call: -; v_call: TRBV3-1; cdr3_length: 14; clone_size: many; cdr3_nt: TGTGCCAGCAGCCAAGAACTAGGCTACTACGAGCAGTACTTC; cdr3_aa: CASSQELGYYEQYF
j_call: TRBJ2-5; d_call: -; v_call: TRBV20-1; cdr3_length: 13; clone_size: many; cdr3_nt: TGCAGTGCTCGGGACGGCCTTGGGGAGACCCAGTACTTC; cdr3_aa: CSARDGLGETQYF
j_call: TRBJ2-2; d_call: -; v_call: TRBV10-3; cdr3_length: 13; clone_size: many; cdr3_nt: TGTGCCATCAGCCCGAGGGAGACCGGGGAGCTGTTTTTT; cdr3_aa: CAISPRETGELFF
j_call: TRBJ2-2; d_call: -; v_call: TRBV28; cdr3_length: 14; clone_size: few; cdr3_nt: TGTGCCAGCAGTTTTCCCAGGGAAGCCGGGGAGCTGTTTTTT; cdr3_aa: CASSFPREAGELFF
j_call: TRBJ1-1; d_call: -; v_call: TRBV5-6; cdr3_length: 15; clone_size: many; cdr3_nt: TGTGCCAGCAGCTTGGTTGGGTCTGCTGGCACTGAAGCTTTCTTT; cdr3_aa: CASSLVGSAGTEAFF
j_call: TRBJ1-1; d_call: TRBD1; v_call: TRBV2; cdr3_length: 14; clone_size: -; cdr3_nt: TGTGCCCTCTGTACCCGGACAGGAAACACTGAAGCTTTCTTT; cdr3_aa: CALCTRTGNTEAFF
j_call: TRBJ2-1; d_call: -; v_call: TRBV12-3/TRBV12-4; cdr3_length: 16; clone_size: many; cdr3_nt: TGTGCCAGCAGTTTCAGGGGGGTTCGCCCGCACAATGAGCAGTTCTTC; cdr3_aa: CASSFRGVRPHNEQFF
j_call: TRBJ2-1; d_call: -; v_call: TRBV7-9; cdr3_length: 14; clone_size: few; cdr3_nt: TGTGCCAGCACCCCAGGACAGAGTTACAATGAGCAGTTCTTC; cdr3_aa: CASTPGQSYNEQFF
j_call: TRBJ2-1; d_call: TRBD2; v_call: TRBV3-1; cdr3_length: 15; clone_size: few; cdr3_nt: TGTGCCAGCAGCCATAGGCTAGCGGGCCCCAATGAGCAGTTCTTC; cdr3_aa: CASSHRLAGPNEQFF
j_call: TRBJ2-7; d_call: -; v_call: TRBV28; cdr3_length: 13; clone_size: few; cdr3_nt: TGTGCCAGCGTACAGGGATTTCCCCACGAGCAGTACTTC; cdr3_aa: CASVQGFPHEQYF
j_call: TRBJ2-1; d_call: -; v_call: TRBV11-3; cdr3_length: 15; clone_size: -; cdr3_nt: TGTGCCAGTTCCAGGGGAGGGAGTATGGACAATGAGCAGTTCTTC; cdr3_aa: CASSRGGSMDNEQFF
j_call: TRBJ2-3; d_call: TRBD1; v_call: TRBV12-3/TRBV12-4; cdr3_length: 15; clone_size: many; cdr3_nt: TGTGCCAGCAGTCGGACAGGGTCGGGGGACGATACGCAGTATTTT; cdr3_aa: CASSRTGSGDDTQYF
j_call: TRBJ2-1; d_call: -; v_call: TRBV7-9; cdr3_length: 12; clone_size: many; cdr3_nt: TGTGCCAGCAGATTAGGGTTCAATGAGCAGTTCTTC; cdr3_aa: CASRLGFNEQFF
j_call: TRBJ2-1; d_call: -; v_call: TRBV20-1; cdr3_length: 16; clone_size: -; cdr3_nt: TGCAGTGCTAGAATGTTGGGGGCGGGAGAAGGCAATGAGCAGTTCTTC; cdr3_aa: CSARMLGAGEGNEQFF
j_call: TRBJ2-5; d_call: TRBD2; v_call: TRBV7-3; cdr3_length: 14; clone_size: many; cdr3_nt: TGTGCCAGCAGCTTAGCCGGGACTAGCGAGACCCAGTACTTC; cdr3_aa: CASSLAGTSETQYF
j_call: TRBJ2-3; d_call: -; v_call: TRBV7-9; cdr3_length: 16; clone_size: few; cdr3_nt: TGTGCCAGCAGCCCTGAGGACATTTGGATCACAGATACGCAGTATTTT; cdr3_aa: CASSPEDIWITDTQYF
j_call: TRBJ1-1; d_call: -; v_call: TRBV11-2; cdr3_length: 16; clone_size: -; cdr3_nt: TGTGCCAGCAGCTTAGTCATGGGGCAGAGAAGGACTGAAGCTTTCTTT; cdr3_aa: CASSLVMGQRRTEAFF
j_call: TRBJ2-2; d_call: TRBD2; v_call: TRBV7-3; cdr3_length: 18; clone_size: few; cdr3_nt: TGTGCCAGCAGCTTTTCGCCCGCGGGGGGGGTGAACACCGGGGAGCTGTTTTTT; cdr3_aa: CASSFSPAGGVNTGELFF
j_call: TRBJ1-4; d_call: -; v_call: TRBV20-1; cdr3_length: 16; clone_size: -; cdr3_nt: TGCAGTGCTAGGATTCAGGGTCCGCCAACTAATGAAAAACTGTTTTTT; cdr3_aa: CSARIQGPPTNEKLFF
j_call: TRBJ1-2; d_call: -; v_call: TRBV9; cdr3_length: 17; clone_size: many; cdr3_nt: TGTGCCAGCAGCGTAAGCGGGGGGGCCCTCAGAAGTATCGGCTACACCTTC; cdr3_aa: CASSVSGGALRSIGYTF
j_call: TRBJ2-7; d_call: TRBD1; v_call: TRBV12-3/TRBV12-4; cdr3_length: 16; clone_size: many; cdr3_nt: TGTGCCAGCAGCCCAAGGACCGGGACAGGGGTCTACGAGCAGTACTTC; cdr3_aa: CASSPRTGTGVYEQYF
j_call: TRBJ2-3; d_call: TRBD2; v_call: TRBV5-1; cdr3_length: 20; clone_size: many; cdr3_nt: TGCGCCAGCAGCTTGGCACTAGCGGGAGCGCAAGGTAGCCCCACAGATACGCAGTATTTT; cdr3_aa: CASSLALAGAQGSPTDTQYF
j_call: TRBJ2-5; d_call: -; v_call: TRBV3-1; cdr3_length: 15; clone_size: -; cdr3_nt: TGTGCCTGCAGCCAAAGGATTAGAGCTCAAGAGACCCAGTACTTC; cdr3_aa: CACSQRIRAQETQYF
j_call: TRBJ1-2; d_call: -; v_call: TRBV9; cdr3_length: 16; clone_size: many; cdr3_nt: TGTGCCAGCAGTGAAGGCGCCGACACGGAGGGGTATGGCTACACCTTC; cdr3_aa: CASSEGADTEGYGYTF
j_call: TRBJ1-1; d_call: TRBD1; v_call: TRBV19; cdr3_length: 14; clone_size: many; cdr3_nt: TGTGCCAGTAGCACAGGGGGACTGGGCACTGAAGCTTTCTTT; cdr3_aa: CASSTGGLGTEAFF
j_call: TRBJ2-1; d_call: -; v_call: TRBV6-2/TRBV6-3; cdr3_length: 13; clone_size: many; cdr3_nt: TGTGCCAGCGGACTTCCTGGGTACAATGAGCAGTTCTTC; cdr3_aa: CASGLPGYNEQFF
j_call: TRBJ1-2; d_call: -; v_call: TRBV28; cdr3_length: 14; clone_size: many; cdr3_nt: TGTGCCAGCGCCTCCCCGGCTTCGAACTATGGCTACACCTTC; cdr3_aa: CASASPASNYGYTF
j_call: TRBJ2-7; d_call: -; v_call: TRBV7-9; cdr3_length: 15; clone_size: many; cdr3_nt: TGTGCCAGCAGCCTCCCCGGAGGCTACTCCTACGAGCAGTACTTC; cdr3_aa: CASSLPGGYSYEQYF
j_call: TRBJ2-3; d_call: -; v_call: TRBV5-1; cdr3_length: 12; clone_size: many; cdr3_nt: TGCGCCAGCCAAGCTGAGTCCCCCACGCAGTATTTT; cdr3_aa: CASQAESPTQYF
j_call: TRBJ1-1; d_call: -; v_call: TRBV7-9; cdr3_length: 15; clone_size: -; cdr3_nt: TGTGCCAGCAGCTTAGGCCAGCCAGGGGCCTTGGAAGCTTTCTTT; cdr3_aa: CASSLGQPGALEAFF
j_call: TRBJ2-1; d_call: TRBD2; v_call: TRBV3-1; cdr3_length: 17; clone_size: many; cdr3_nt: TGTGCCAGCAGCCGATCATCTAGCGGGGGAGGTCGGGATGAGCAGTTCTTC; cdr3_aa: CASSRSSSGGGRDEQFF
j_call: TRBJ2-7; d_call: TRBD2; v_call: TRBV5-5; cdr3_length: 17; clone_size: few; cdr3_nt: TGTGCCAGCAGCTTGGTCGGGGGGTCCAAAGACGGGTACGAGCAGTACTTC; cdr3_aa: CASSLVGGSKDGYEQYF
j_call: TRBJ2-3; d_call: TRBD2; v_call: TRBV10-3; cdr3_length: 15; clone_size: many; cdr3_nt: TGTGCCATCAGGACTAGCGGACTTAGCACAGATACGCAGTATTTT; cdr3_aa: CAIRTSGLSTDTQYF
j_call: TRBJ2-1; d_call: -; v_call: TRBV10-3; cdr3_length: 13; clone_size: many; cdr3_nt: TGTGCCATCAGGGAGACTAGTCCCGGCGAGCAGTTCTTC; cdr3_aa: CAIRETSPGEQFF
j_call: TRBJ1-2; d_call: -; v_call: TRBV23-1; cdr3_length: 13; clone_size: -; cdr3_nt: TGCGCCAGCAGTCTGCACAGGGTGTATGGCTACACCTTC; cdr3_aa: CASSLHRVYGYTF